This TCR beta chain was profiled in a study of blood T cell repertoires in COVID-19 (dated by TCRdb to 2019 to 2021). With respect to the entire study: Collaborator samples came from the United States, Italy and Spain and covered acute and convalescent phases of COVID-19. The repertoires were made available in a free public database intended to serve as a resource for research on the immune response to SARS-CoV-2. The sample metadata nearly always contained a de-identified subject ID, COVID-19 status, age in years and sex. Deeply sampled blood TCRbeta repertoires from subjects exposed to, actively infected with, or recovered from COVID-19 were included in the dataset. The prospective study material was composed of cDNA or gDNA derived from T cells, B-cell-depleted T cells, or PBMCs. The samples were drawn from the first 160 participants of the ongoing ImmuneRACE study and from 1,254 subjects provided by 6 global collaborators. HLA class I and class II types, where available, came from metadata supplied by the sample provider rather than from assay-based typing. Broader findings and caveats from the paper: How much clinical and demographic metadata was included differed by source and by participant, and the metadata was provided uncurated.

A second Seattle source provided samples from volunteer blood donors who had recovered from COVID-19. Each collaborating institution followed its own protocols to collect whole blood in K2EDTA tubes. For TCRbeta analysis, collaborator samples were shipped as frozen whole blood, as isolated PBMCs, or as DNA extracted from either sample type. TCRbeta CDR3 regions were amplified from genomic DNA by means of the immunoSEQ Assay, a bias-controlled multiplex PCR. The study's processing was this. Within the assay, amplification of reference gene primers was used to estimate how many nucleated cells each sample contained. Sequence reads were collapsed and filtered to measure the absolute abundance of every unique TCRbeta CDR3 rearrangement. For each sample, productive Simpson clonality was calculated as the square root of Simpson's diversity index over productive rearrangements. Drawn from immuneACCESS, this table holds only the in-frame rearrangements with V and J called that TCRdb kept. Clones are partly lost; checked studies trace under half to an unresolved V gene and leave the rest unexplained. D and trimming were read from the DNA, whereas the V and J calls and clone size are those reported in that table. The sample contains 200,000 or so clones, less than 90% of them found a single time. About 5.1% of the sample belongs to the ten largest clones.

CDR1 and CDR2 (KGHDR, SFDVKD) derive from the germline V gene. Reading from cysteine to phenylalanine, the CDR3 counts 14 amino acids. Only the CDR3 part of the read is kept: 42 bases, read in frame from the first base. As regards this clone: Which antigen it targets is not known. At one boundary the junction diverges from the germline segment, which might be a read error. Different DNA sequences within this sample yield the same CDR3.

Material for sequencing was peripheral blood. The sequence derives from a woman aged 55-69 years who had recovered from COVID-19. The rearrangement joined TRBV24-1 to TRBJ1-2, and perhaps TRBD1 as D gene, on 6 matching bases. The CDR3 reads as follows: CATSDSGTGYGYTF. The DNA sequence is given as TGCGCCACCAGTGATTCGGGTACAGGGTATGGCTACACCTTC.